The 9 T cell receptor beta chains listed next were all sequenced from one sample in a study of blood T cell repertoires in COVID-19. Profiled with immunoSEQ multiplex PCR; TCRdb holds only in-frame clones, not every one. The profile shows some 200,000 clones, approximately 80% of them singletons. Sequencing input: peripheral blood. Receptor source: a woman older than 75 with COVID-19, enrolled during active disease.

The chain's CDR3 is CASSPTADTQYF. The DNA of the CDR3 is TGTGCCAGCAGCCCAACAGCAGATACGCAGTATTTT. The chain joins TRBV7-8 to TRBJ2-3, with D unresolved. Germline assignment: CDR1 SGHVS and CDR2 FQNEAQ. V shed 5 bases and J shed 4 bases, with 7 bases lying between them. The CDR3 length is 12 residues. The variable domain in full, with the rest retrieved from reference TRBV7-8 and TRBJ2-3, is GAGVSQSPRYKVAKRGQDVALRCDPISGHVSLFWYQQALGQGPEFLTYFQNEAQLDKSGLPSDRFFAERPEGSVSTLKIQRTQQEDSAVYLCASSPTADTQYFGPGTRLTVL.

The rearrangement links TRBV28 to TRBJ2-2; 7 positions match TRBD1. This CDR3 is built from 15 residues. Looked up from germline, CDR1 is MDHEN and CDR2 is SYDVKM. V dropped 7 bases and J dropped 5; count of bases not matched to a gene: 10. The DNA of the CDR3 is TGTGCCAGCAAAAGGTCGGGACAGCCGACCGGGGAGCTGTTTTTT. As protein: CASKRSGQPTGELFF.

This rearrangement joins TRBV7-8 to TRBJ2-7, with D possibly TRBD1 on 5 matching bases. The CDR3 covers 15 residues. CDR1 and CDR2 (germline): SGHVS, FQNEAQ. V lost 2 bases to trimming and J lost 5 bases, with 16 bases between them. As DNA, the CDR3 is TGTGCCAGCAGCTTACATCATCCAGGGAAGGACGAGCAGTACTTC. This translates into CASSLHHPGKDEQYF.

This rearrangement joins TRBV10-3 to TRBJ1-5; TRBD1 might be the D (6 bases). The germline gives CDR1 ENHRY, CDR2 SYGVKD. The CDR3 runs to 12 residues. Trimming cost V 8 bases and J 7 bases, with 12 bases left between them. The CDR3 DNA is TGTGCCATCGGGGAGGGGGTGCAGCCCCAGCATTTT. It translates to CAIGEGVQPQHF.

The rearrangement joins TRBV18 to TRBJ2-1; TRBD2 matches at 7 bases. Germline V gives CDR1 KGHSH, CDR2 LQKENI. V shed 3 bases, J shed 7 bases, and the junction held 9 bases outside the gene matches. This CDR3 region has 15 residues. The CDR3 spells CASSPSTSLSNEQFF. The CDR3 nucleotides read TGTGCCAGCTCACCTTCGACTAGCCTATCGAATGAGCAGTTCTTC.

The CDR3 region is CAIMQDRMNTEAFF. The CDR3 DNA reads as TGTGCCATCATGCAGGACAGGATGAACACTGAAGCTTTCTTT. The chain couples TRBV10-3 to TRBJ1-1, with 7 nucleotides matching TRBD1. V shed 7 bases, J shed 0 bases, and the junction held 5 bases outside the gene matches. CDR1 is ENHRY, CDR2 SYGVKD, per germline. This CDR3 has 14 residues.

The chain employs TRBV24-1 and TRBJ2-3; the match to TRBD1 covers 10 bases. CDR3 length: 15 residues. Trimming removed 7 bases from V and 4 bases from J; junction bases left unmatched: 7. Germline values: CDR1 KGHDR, CDR2 SFDVKD. Here the CDR3 DNA reads TGTGCCACCAGCCAGACAGGGGGCGGACCAGATACGCAGTATTTT. It encodes CATSQTGGGPDTQYF.

The chain recombines TRBV3-1 (or the pseudogene TRBV3-2) with TRBJ1-2; 9 positions match TRBD1. The V gene end was trimmed by 5 bases and the J gene end by 7 bases; junction bases not matched to a gene: 8. The CDR3 has 14 residues. Per germline, CDR1 LGHDT and CDR2 YNNKEL (reference sequence). For the CDR3, the DNA is TGTGCCAGCAGCAATGCACAGGGGGCGGGTGGCTACACCTTC. Translated, it gives CASSNAQGAGGYTF.

This clone was recorded a few times. The chain carries TRBV28 and TRBJ1-1, with D maybe TRBD1 (6 bases). CDR1 and CDR2 from the germline V gene are MDHEN and SYDVKM. The CDR3 covers 13 residues. The germline V and J ends were trimmed by 5 bases and 5 bases, with 12 bases remaining between them. DNA of the CDR3: TGTGCCAGCAGTATAACCGGGACAACTGAAGCTTTCTTT. Its protein product is CASSITGTTEAFF.